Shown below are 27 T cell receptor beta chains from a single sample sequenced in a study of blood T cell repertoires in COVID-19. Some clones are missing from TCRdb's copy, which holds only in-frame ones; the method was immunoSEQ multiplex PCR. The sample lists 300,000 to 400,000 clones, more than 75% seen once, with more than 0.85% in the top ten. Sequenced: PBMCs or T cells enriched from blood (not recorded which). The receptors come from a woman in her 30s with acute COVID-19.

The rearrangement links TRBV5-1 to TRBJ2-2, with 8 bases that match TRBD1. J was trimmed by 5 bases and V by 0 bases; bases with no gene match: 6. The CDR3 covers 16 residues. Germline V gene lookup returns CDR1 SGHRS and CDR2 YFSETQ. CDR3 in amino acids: CASSLAGGLGTGELFF. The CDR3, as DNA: TGCGCCAGCAGCTTGGCAGGGGGCCTTGGGACCGGGGAGCTGTTTTTT.

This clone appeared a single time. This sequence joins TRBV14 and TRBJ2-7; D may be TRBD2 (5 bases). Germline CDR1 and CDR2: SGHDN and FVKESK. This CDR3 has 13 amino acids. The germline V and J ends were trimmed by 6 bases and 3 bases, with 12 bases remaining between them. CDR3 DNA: TGTGCCAGCAGTCCGACGGACTTCTACGAGCAGTACTTC. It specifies CASSPTDFYEQYF.

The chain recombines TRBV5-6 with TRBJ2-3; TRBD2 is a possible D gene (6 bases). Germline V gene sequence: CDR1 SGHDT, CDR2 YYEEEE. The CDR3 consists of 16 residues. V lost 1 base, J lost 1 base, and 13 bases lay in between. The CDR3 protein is CASSLYWGGGTDTQYF. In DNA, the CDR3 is TGTGCCAGCAGCTTGTACTGGGGAGGCGGCACAGATACGCAGTATTTT.

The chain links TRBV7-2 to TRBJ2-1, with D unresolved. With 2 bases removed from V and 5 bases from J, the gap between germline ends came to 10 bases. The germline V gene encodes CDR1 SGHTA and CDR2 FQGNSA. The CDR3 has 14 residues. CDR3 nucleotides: TGTGCCAGCAGCTTATTACAGTACCACAATGAGCAGTTCTTC. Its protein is CASSLLQYHNEQFF. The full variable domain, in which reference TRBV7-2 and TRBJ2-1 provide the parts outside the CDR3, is GAGVSQSPSNKVTEKGKDVELRCDPISGHTALYWYRQSLGQGLEFLIYFQGNSAPDKSGLPSDRFSAERTGGSVSTLTIQRTQQEDSAVYLCASSLLQYHNEQFFGPGTRLTVL.

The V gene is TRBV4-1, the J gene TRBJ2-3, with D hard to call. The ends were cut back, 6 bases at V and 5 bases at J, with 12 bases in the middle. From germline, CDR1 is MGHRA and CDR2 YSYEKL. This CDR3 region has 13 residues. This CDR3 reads CASSPLVLDTQYF. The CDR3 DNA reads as TGCGCCAGCAGTCCCCTAGTTCTAGATACGCAGTATTTT.

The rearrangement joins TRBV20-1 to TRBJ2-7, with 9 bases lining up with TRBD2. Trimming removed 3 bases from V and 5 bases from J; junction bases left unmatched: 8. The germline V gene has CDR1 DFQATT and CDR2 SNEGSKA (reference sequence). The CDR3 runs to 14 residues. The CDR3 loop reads CSASRASGVHEQYF. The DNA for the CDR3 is TGCAGTGCTAGTAGGGCTAGCGGGGTCCACGAGCAGTACTTC.

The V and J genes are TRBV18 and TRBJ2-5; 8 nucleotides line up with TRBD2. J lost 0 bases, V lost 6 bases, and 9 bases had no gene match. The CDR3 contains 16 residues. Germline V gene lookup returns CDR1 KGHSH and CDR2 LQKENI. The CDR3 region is CASSHTGGPDQETQYF. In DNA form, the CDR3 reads TGTGCCAGCTCCCACACGGGGGGGCCGGACCAAGAGACCCAGTACTTC. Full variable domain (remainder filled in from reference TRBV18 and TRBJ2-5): NAGVMQNPRHLVRRRGQEARLRCSPMKGHSHVYWYRQLPEEGLKFMVYLQKENIIDESGMPKERFSAEFPKEGPSILRIQQVVRGDSAAYFCASSHTGGPDQETQYFGPGTRLLVL.

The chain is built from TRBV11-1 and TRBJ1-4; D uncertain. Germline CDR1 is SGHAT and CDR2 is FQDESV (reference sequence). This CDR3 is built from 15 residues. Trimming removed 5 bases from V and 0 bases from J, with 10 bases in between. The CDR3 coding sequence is TGTGCCAGCAGCCCCCGCGGAGCAACTAATGAAAAACTGTTTTTT. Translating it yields CASSPRGATNEKLFF.

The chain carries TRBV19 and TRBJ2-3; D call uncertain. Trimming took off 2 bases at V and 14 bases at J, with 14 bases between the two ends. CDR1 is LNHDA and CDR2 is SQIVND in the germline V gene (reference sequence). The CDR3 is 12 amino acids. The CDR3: CASSINDGLWYF. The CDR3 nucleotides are TGTGCCAGTAGTATAAATGATGGCTTATGGTATTTT. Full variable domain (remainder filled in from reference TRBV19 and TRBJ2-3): DGGITQSPKYLFRKEGQNVTLSCEQNLNHDAMYWYRQDPGQGLRLIYYSQIVNDFQKGDIAEGYSVSREKKESFPLTVTSAQKNPTAFYLCASSINDGLWYFGPGTRLTVL.

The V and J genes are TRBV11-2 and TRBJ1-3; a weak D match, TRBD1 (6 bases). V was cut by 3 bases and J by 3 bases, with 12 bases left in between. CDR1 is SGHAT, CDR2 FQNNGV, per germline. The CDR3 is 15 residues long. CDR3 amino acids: CASSFGTLRGNTIYF. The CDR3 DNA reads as TGTGCCAGCAGCTTTGGGACACTGCGTGGAAACACCATATATTTT.

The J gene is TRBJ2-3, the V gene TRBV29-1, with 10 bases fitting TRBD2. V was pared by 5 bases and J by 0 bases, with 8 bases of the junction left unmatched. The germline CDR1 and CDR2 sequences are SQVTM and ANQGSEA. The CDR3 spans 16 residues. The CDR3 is CSVPQFSGGSTDTQYF. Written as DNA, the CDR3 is TGCAGCGTTCCCCAGTTTAGCGGGGGGAGCACAGATACGCAGTATTTT.

DNA of the CDR3: TGTGCCATCAGTACTCAGACGACCTCTAGCGGGGGGGCCGATGAGCAGTTCTTC. Translating gives CAISTQTTSSGGADEQFF. J is TRBJ2-1 and V is TRBV10-3; 12 bases match TRBD2. This CDR3 has 18 amino acids. J lost 8 bases, V lost 5 bases, and 16 bases had no gene match. The germline CDR1 and CDR2 sequences are ENHRY and SYGVKD.

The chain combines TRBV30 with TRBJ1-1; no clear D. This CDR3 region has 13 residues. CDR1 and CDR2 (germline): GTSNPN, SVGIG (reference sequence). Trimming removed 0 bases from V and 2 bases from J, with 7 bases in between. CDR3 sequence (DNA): TGTGCCTGGAGTGTATACAGCAACACTGAAGCTTTCTTT. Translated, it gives CAWSVYSNTEAFF.

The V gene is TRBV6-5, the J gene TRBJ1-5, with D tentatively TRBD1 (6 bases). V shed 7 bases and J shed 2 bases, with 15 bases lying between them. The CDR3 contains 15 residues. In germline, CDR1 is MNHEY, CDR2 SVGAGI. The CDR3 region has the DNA TGTGCCAGCATGGCCCAGGGGTATGGCAATCAGCCCCAGCATTTT. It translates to CASMAQGYGNQPQHF.

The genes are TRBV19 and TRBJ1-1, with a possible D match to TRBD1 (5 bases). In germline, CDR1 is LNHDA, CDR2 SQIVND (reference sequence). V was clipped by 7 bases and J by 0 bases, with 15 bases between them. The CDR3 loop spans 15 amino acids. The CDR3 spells CASTTGQLMNTEAFF. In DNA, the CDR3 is TGTGCCAGTACGACTGGACAATTAATGAACACTGAAGCTTTCTTT.

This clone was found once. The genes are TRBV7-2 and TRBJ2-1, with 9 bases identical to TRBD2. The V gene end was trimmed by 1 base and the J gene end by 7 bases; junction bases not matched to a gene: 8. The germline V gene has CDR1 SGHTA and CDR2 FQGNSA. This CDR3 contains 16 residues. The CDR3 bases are TGTGCCAGCAGCTTAGTATGGCGGGGGGGCTCGAATGAGCAGTTCTTC. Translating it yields CASSLVWRGGSNEQFF.

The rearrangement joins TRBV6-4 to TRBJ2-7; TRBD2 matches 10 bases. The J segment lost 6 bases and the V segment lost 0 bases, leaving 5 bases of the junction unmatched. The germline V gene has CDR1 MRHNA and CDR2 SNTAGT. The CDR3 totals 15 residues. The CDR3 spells CASSDSAGGPGEQYF. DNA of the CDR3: TGTGCCAGCAGTGACTCAGCGGGGGGGCCTGGCGAGCAGTACTTC.

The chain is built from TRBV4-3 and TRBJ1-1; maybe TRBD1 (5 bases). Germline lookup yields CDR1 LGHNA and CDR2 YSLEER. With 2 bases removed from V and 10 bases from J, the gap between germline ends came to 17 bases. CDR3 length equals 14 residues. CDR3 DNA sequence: TGCGCCAGCAGCCAAACCCCCAGCCTCGGGGGAGCTTTCTTT. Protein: CASSQTPSLGGAFF.

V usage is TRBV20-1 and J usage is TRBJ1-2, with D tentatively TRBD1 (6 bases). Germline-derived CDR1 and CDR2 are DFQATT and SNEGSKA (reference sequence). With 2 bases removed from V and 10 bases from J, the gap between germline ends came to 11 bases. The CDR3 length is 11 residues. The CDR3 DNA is TGCAGTGCTAGACGGGGGGCCCTCTACACCTTC. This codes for CSARRGALYTF.

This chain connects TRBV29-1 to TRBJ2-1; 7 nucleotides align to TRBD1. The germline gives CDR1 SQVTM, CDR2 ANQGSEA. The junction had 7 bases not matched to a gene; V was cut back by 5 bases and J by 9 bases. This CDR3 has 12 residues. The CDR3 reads CSVNRGTSEQFF. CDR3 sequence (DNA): TGCAGCGTTAACAGGGGTACAAGTGAGCAGTTCTTC.

The CDR3, as DNA: TGCGCCAGCAGCTGGACAGGGAGCACCTACGAGCAGTACTTC. It yields the protein CASSWTGSTYEQYF. The chain is built from TRBV5-1 and TRBJ2-7, with 8 bases identical to TRBD1. V shed 3 bases, J shed 2 bases, and the junction held 4 bases outside the gene matches. Germline CDR1 and CDR2: SGHRS and YFSETQ. CDR3 size: 14 residues. Filled out from reference TRBV5-1 and TRBJ2-7, the complete variable domain reads KAGVTQTPRYLIKTRGQQVTLSCSPISGHRSVSWYQQTPGQGLQFLFEYFSETQRNKGNFPGRFSGRQFSNSRSEMNVSTLELGDSALYLCASSWTGSTYEQYFGPGTRLTVT.

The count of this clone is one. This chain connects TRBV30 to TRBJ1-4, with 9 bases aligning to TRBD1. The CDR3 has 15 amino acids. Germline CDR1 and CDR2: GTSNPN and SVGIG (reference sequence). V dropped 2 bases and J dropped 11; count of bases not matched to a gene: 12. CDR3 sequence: CAWSFTGQGRGKLFF. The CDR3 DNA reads TGTGCCTGGAGTTTTACCGGACAGGGGAGGGGGAAACTGTTTTTT.

CDR3 DNA sequence: TGCGCCAGCAGCTTGGGCGGATCGGAGGGCACTGAAGCTTTCTTT. Its protein is CASSLGGSEGTEAFF. V and J are TRBV5-1 and TRBJ1-1; D unresolved. Germline V lookup: CDR1 SGHRS, CDR2 YFSETQ. The CDR3 totals 15 residues. Between the trimmed V and J ends, which lost 0 bases and 4 bases, there was a span of 13 bases.

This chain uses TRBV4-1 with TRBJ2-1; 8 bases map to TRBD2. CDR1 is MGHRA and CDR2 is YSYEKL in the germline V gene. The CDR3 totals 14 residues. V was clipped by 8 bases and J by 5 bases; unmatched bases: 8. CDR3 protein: CASAWRGDNNEQFF. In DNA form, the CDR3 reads TGCGCCAGCGCATGGCGGGGGGACAACAATGAGCAGTTCTTC.

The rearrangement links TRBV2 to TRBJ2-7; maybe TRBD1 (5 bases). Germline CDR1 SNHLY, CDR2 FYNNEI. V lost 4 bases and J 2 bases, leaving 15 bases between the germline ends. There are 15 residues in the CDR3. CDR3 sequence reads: CASSAQGGITYEQYF. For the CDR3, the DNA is TGTGCCAGCAGTGCGCAGGGTGGAATCACCTACGAGCAGTACTTC.

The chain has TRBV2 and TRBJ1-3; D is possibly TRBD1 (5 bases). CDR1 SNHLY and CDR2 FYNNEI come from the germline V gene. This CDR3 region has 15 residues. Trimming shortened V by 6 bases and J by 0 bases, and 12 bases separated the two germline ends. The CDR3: CASRGIRVSGNTIYF. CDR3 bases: TGTGCCAGCAGGGGAATCAGGGTCTCTGGAAACACCATATATTTT.

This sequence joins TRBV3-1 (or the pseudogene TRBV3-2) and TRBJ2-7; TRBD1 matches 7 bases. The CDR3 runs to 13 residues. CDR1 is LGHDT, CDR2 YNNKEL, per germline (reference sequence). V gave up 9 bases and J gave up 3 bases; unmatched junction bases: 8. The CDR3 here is CASGVGGYYEQYF. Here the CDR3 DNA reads TGTGCCAGTGGAGTAGGGGGCTACTACGAGCAGTACTTC.